The clone carrying this T cell receptor (beta chain) has more than one count but fewer than ten. At one boundary the junction diverges from the germline segment, which might be a read error. Using its own MiXCR run on the 5' RACE reads, TCRdb lists one record per CDR3 protein. The table includes hundreds of thousands of distinct CDR3 sequences, roughly 12% detected once. The sample belongs to a study of T cells after yellow fever vaccination. CDR1 and CDR2 from the germline V gene are SGHRS and YFSETQ. The CDR3 loop spans 14 amino acids. The chain has TRBV5-1 and TRBJ1-1; 7 nucleotides line up with TRBD1. This sequence originates from a man under 40 who received the YFV17D yellow fever vaccine. Specimen: PBMCs, collected on the day of the yellow fever booster vaccination. This CDR3 reads CASSSSGGNAEAFF. The CDR3, as DNA: TGCGCCAGCAGCTCGTCAGGGGGGAACGCTGAAGCTTTCTTT.